A single sample is the source of the 2 T cell receptor beta chains below, sequenced in a study of T cell changes during pregnancy in multiple sclerosis. Sequenced by immunoSEQ multiplex PCR; TCRdb stores in-frame clones only, minus some. The sample contains roughly 64,000 clones, roughly 91% of which appear only once. The material sequenced was peripheral blood, taken in the second trimester of pregnancy. Receptors were obtained from a female donor with multiple sclerosis, enrolled in a pregnancy study.

The chain employs TRBV7-9 and TRBJ1-2; the D is unclear. This CDR3 spans 16 amino acids. V was shortened by 1 base and J by 6 bases, with 18 bases between the two germline ends. Germline CDR1 and CDR2: SEHNR and FQNEAQ (reference sequence). CDR3 DNA: TGTGCCAGCAGCTTAGATTTTGCGGGTCCAAAGGATGGCTACACCTTC. This gives the protein CASSLDFAGPKDGYTF.

The CDR3 sequence: CASSIQQGYGYTF. For the CDR3, the DNA is TGTGCCAGCAGTATTCAACAGGGCTATGGCTACACCTTC. The chain combines TRBV6-5 with TRBJ1-2, with D possibly matching TRBD1 (6 bases). In germline, CDR1 is MNHEY, CDR2 SVGAGI. The CDR3 length is 13 residues. Trimming removed 5 bases at V and 4 bases at J, with 11 bases between.